The sequence of this T cell receptor beta chain was determined in a study of PD-L1 blockade in urothelial cancer. Generated by immunoSEQ multiplex PCR, the TCRdb table keeps only in-frame clones and is missing some. The sample yields about 52,000 clones, about 80% seen once. Trimming stripped 8 bases from V and 9 bases from J, with 17 bases between. The length of the CDR3 is 13 residues. Looked up from germline, CDR1 is SNHLY and CDR2 is FYNNEI. The table lists this clone with a few counts. The chain recombines TRBV2 with TRBJ2-1; D is uncertain. The TCR comes from a man aged 70 or older with urothelial cancer. The starting material was PBMCs, obtained around atezolizumab (anti-PD-L1) treatment. Here the CDR3 reads CASSASFNSEQFF. The CDR3 region has the DNA TGTGCCAGCTCCGCTAGTTTCAATAGTGAGCAGTTCTTC.